This T cell receptor beta chain was captured in a study of Ad26.COV2.S vaccination and SARS-CoV-2 variants. Turning to the study itself: This donor came from the COV1001 trial of Ad26.COV2.S.

The germline gives CDR1 LGHNA, CDR2 YNFKEQ. The trim removed 1 base at V and 8 bases at J, leaving 7 bases unmatched. The CDR3 has 17 residues. Clones were sequenced by immunoSEQ multiplex PCR, and TCRdb holds only the in-frame ones, with some missing. The sample holds some 390,000 clones; around nine tenths are singletons and the top ten take under 2%. Treatment of the sample: roughly 19 received Ad26.COV2.S at low or high dose, single or two shots; about 5 received placebo; per-sample allocation not given. Sampling happened 63 days after the first vaccine or placebo injection. Sequenced here: peripheral blood, sampled in a trial of Ad26.COV2.S vaccine versus placebo. The receptor's source is a person aged 18 to 65 who received the Ad26.COV2.S COVID-19 vaccine or a placebo. V and J are TRBV4-2 and TRBJ2-1, with 14 bases identical to TRBD2. The CDR3 region is CASSQGGGLAGGDEQFF. The CDR3 nucleotides read TGTGCCAGCAGCCAAGGAGGCGGACTAGCGGGAGGTGATGAGCAGTTCTTC.